The 30 T cell receptor beta chains below come from one sample, sequenced in a study of cytomegalovirus exposure and HLA in healthy donors. PCR primers comprised 60 Vbeta and 13 Jbeta primers. Assay used: immunoSEQ multiplex PCR; TCRdb lists only in-frame clones, some missing. The table gives some 39,000 clones; the top ten clones make up over 3.5% of it. Sequenced input: PBMCs. The receptors derive from a male donor in good health and CMV-seronegative.

The chain links TRBV28 to TRBJ1-5; TRBD1 matches at 9 bases. Trimming cost V 3 bases and J 4 bases; bases outside gene matches: 7. Germline CDR1 reads MDHEN; CDR2 reads SYDVKM. The CDR3 length is 16 residues. The CDR3 DNA reads as TGTGCCAGCAGTTTCTCCCCCGGGACAGGGAATCAGCCCCAGCATTTT. This translates into CASSFSPGTGNQPQHF.

The J gene is TRBJ2-7, the V gene TRBV9; 7 nucleotides agree with TRBD2. CDR3 size: 14 residues. Germline values: CDR1 SGDLS, CDR2 YYNGEE. V trimming: 6 bases; J trimming: 5 bases; junction bases outside the gene matches: 11. The chain's CDR3 is CASNGGETHHEQYF. The CDR3 DNA is TGTGCCAGCAATGGGGGGGAAACTCACCACGAGCAGTACTTC.

On this clone itself: The junction shows a germline mismatch at one end, possibly a read error. The rearrangement joins TRBV9 to TRBJ1-1; D is unclear. The CDR3 is 15 amino acids. CDR1 SGDLS and CDR2 YYNGEE come from the germline V gene. This CDR3 is CASSVGAALNAEAFF. In DNA form, the CDR3 reads TGTGCCAGCAGCGTAGGGGCAGCTTTGAACGCTGAAGCTTTCTTT.

J is TRBJ1-2 and V is TRBV6-1, with D possibly being TRBD1 (6 bases). This CDR3 has 17 amino acids. Germline loops: CDR1 MNHNS, CDR2 SASEGT. The V and J ends lost 2 bases and 5 bases respectively, with 21 bases between them. CDR3 sequence (DNA): TGTGCCAGCAGTGAATCAGACGGGGGGACAAAGGGGTATGGCTACACCTTC. Protein: CASSESDGGTKGYGYTF.

The chain has TRBV7-2 and TRBJ2-7, with D unclear. Germline V CDR1 and CDR2: SGHTA, FQGNSA. The V end lost 10 bases, the J end lost 4 bases, and 14 bases lay between the germline ends. The CDR3 is 12 residues long. This CDR3 is CATPPRRYEQYF. The CDR3 DNA follows: TGTGCCACCCCCCCCCGGCGGTACGAGCAGTACTTC. The entire variable domain, with the rest obtained from reference TRBV7-2 and TRBJ2-7, is as follows: GAGVSQSPSNKVTEKGKDVELRCDPISGHTALYWYRQSLGQGLEFLIYFQGNSAPDKSGLPSDRFSAERTGGSVSTLTIQRTQQEDSAVYLCATPPRRYEQYFGPGTRLTVT.

The chain joins TRBV6-5 to TRBJ2-7; possibly TRBD2 for D (6 bases). The germline V gene has CDR1 MNHEY and CDR2 SVGAGI. With 10 bases removed from V and 0 bases from J, the gap between germline ends came to 13 bases. This CDR3 spans 13 amino acids. The CDR3 DNA follows: TGTGCCACCCTCGACGGGAGCTCCTACGAGCAGTACTTC. This translates into CATLDGSSYEQYF.

CDR3 bases: TGTGCCAGCAGACTTACGGGGCCGGGAGCCGGGGAGCTGTTTTTT. Residues: CASRLTGPGAGELFF. The V gene is TRBV7-8, the J gene TRBJ2-2, with D maybe TRBD2 (6 bases). In germline, CDR1 is SGHVS, CDR2 FQNEAQ. CDR3 size: 15 residues. The V end was cut by 6 bases, the J end by 6 bases, with 17 bases between.

The chain uses TRBV27 and TRBJ2-3, with TRBD1 matching 10 bases. Per the germline V gene, CDR1 is MNHEY and CDR2 is SMNVEV (reference sequence). V shed 2 bases, J shed 4 bases, and the junction held 12 bases outside the gene matches. The CDR3 is 18 amino acids. DNA for the CDR3: TGTGCCAGCAGTTTAAGGGGACTCGGGACAGGGGCTGCAGATACGCAGTATTTT. Protein sequence: CASSLRGLGTGAADTQYF.

This chain joins TRBV11-3 and TRBJ2-5; 7 nucleotides agree with TRBD1. The end of the DNA is better explained by TRBJ2-7, so the J call may be wrong. CDR3 length equals 11 residues. In germline, CDR1 is SGHNT, CDR2 YENEEA. CDR3 in amino acids: CASSSGGEQYF. The CDR3 nucleotides are TGTGCCAGCAGCTCAGGGGGCGAGCAGTACTTC.

The V and J genes are TRBV15 and TRBJ2-7; tentative D call: TRBD1 (6 bases). Germline V gives CDR1 LNHNV, CDR2 YYDKDF (reference sequence). Trimming took off 6 bases at V and 7 bases at J, with 16 bases between the two ends. This CDR3 is built from 13 residues. CDR3 amino acids: CATSTRQDLEQYF. The CDR3 DNA reads as TGTGCCACCAGTACAAGACAGGACCTAGAGCAGTACTTC.

The chain recombines TRBV5-1 with TRBJ2-3, with D possibly TRBD2 on 7 matching bases. The germline V gene has CDR1 SGHRS and CDR2 YFSETQ. This CDR3 spans 16 amino acids. The V end was cut by 1 base, the J end by 4 bases, with 16 bases between. CDR3 sequence reads: CASSLNRRGQADTQYF. The CDR3 DNA sequence: TGCGCCAGCAGCTTGAATCGGCGGGGGCAGGCAGATACGCAGTATTTT.

The rearrangement uses TRBV5-4 and TRBJ2-7, with TRBD1 matching 10 bases. This CDR3 has 15 residues. Germline trimming cut 4 bases from V and 3 bases from J; bases unmatched to any gene: 7. The germline V gene has CDR1 SGHNT and CDR2 YYREEE (reference sequence). The CDR3 DNA sequence: TGTGCCAGCAGCCAGAGGACAGGGGGGAGCTACGAGCAGTACTTC. This sequence encodes CASSQRTGGSYEQYF.

The chain employs TRBV4-2 and TRBJ2-7, with 12 bases fitting TRBD1. The CDR3 is 15 amino acids. With 1 base clipped from V and 5 bases from J, the junction kept 3 bases outside the gene matches. Germline V CDR1 and CDR2: LGHNA, YNFKEQ. The CDR3 protein is CASSQAGTGGHEQYF. The CDR3 region has the DNA TGTGCCAGCAGCCAAGCCGGGACAGGGGGCCACGAGCAGTACTTC.

The chain is built from TRBV7-9 and TRBJ2-7, with D possibly being TRBD1 (6 bases). The CDR3 has 13 residues. With 5 bases removed from V and 0 bases from J, the gap between germline ends came to 8 bases. In germline, CDR1 is SEHNR, CDR2 FQNEAQ (reference sequence). The CDR3 protein is CASSGQSSYEQYF. The CDR3 bases are TGTGCCAGCAGCGGACAGAGCTCCTACGAGCAGTACTTC.

The gene calls are TRBV2 and TRBJ1-5; TRBD1 matches at 11 bases. The germline V gene encodes CDR1 SNHLY and CDR2 FYNNEI. This CDR3 region has 14 residues. Trimming removed 5 bases from V and 6 bases from J; junction bases left unmatched: 3. CDR3 bases: TGTGCCAGCAGTTCCGGGACAGGGGGTCAGCCCCAGCATTTT. Protein sequence: CASSSGTGGQPQHF.

The chain is built from TRBV4-2 and TRBJ2-1, with 7 bases fitting TRBD2. CDR1 and CDR2 (germline): LGHNA, YNFKEQ. CDR3 size: 17 residues. Trimming cost V 4 bases and J 0 bases; bases outside gene matches: 9. CDR3 region: CASSRAERGNSYNEQFF. CDR3 bases: TGTGCCAGCAGCCGAGCAGAGCGGGGCAACTCCTACAATGAGCAGTTCTTC.

This chain joins TRBV2 and TRBJ1-5; 11 positions agree with TRBD1. The length of the CDR3 is 14 residues. V trimming: 7 bases; J trimming: 5 bases; junction bases outside the gene matches: 4. The germline V gene encodes CDR1 SNHLY and CDR2 FYNNEI. Here the CDR3 DNA reads TGTGCCAGCAAGGGACAGGGGGTCGATCAGCCCCAGCATTTT. The encoded protein is CASKGQGVDQPQHF. Drawing the rest from reference TRBV2 and TRBJ1-5, the complete variable domain is EPEVTQTPSHQVTQMGQEVILRCVPISNHLYFYWYRQILGQKVEFLVSFYNNEISEKSEIFDDQFSVERPDGSNFTLKIRSTKLEDSAMYFCASKGQGVDQPQHFGDGTRLSIL.

This sequence joins TRBV18 and TRBJ2-3; no definite D call. This CDR3 has 13 amino acids. The V gene lost 6 bases and the J gene lost 2 bases, with 9 bases spanning the gap. Germline V gives CDR1 KGHSH, CDR2 LQKENI. The CDR3 region has the DNA TGTGCCAGCTCCCCCGTCGTCACAGATACGCAGTATTTT. Protein product: CASSPVVTDTQYF.

The CDR3 loop reads CAISDPFIGGEAFF. The CDR3, as DNA: TGTGCCATCAGTGACCCCTTTATCGGGGGAGAAGCTTTCTTT. The V gene is TRBV10-3, the J gene TRBJ1-1; a possible D gene is TRBD1 (5 bases). The germline gives CDR1 ENHRY, CDR2 SYGVKD. Trimming took 3 bases from V and 8 from J, leaving 16 bases between them. CDR3 length: 14 residues.

The J gene is TRBJ1-4, the V gene TRBV5-6; 7 bases are shared with TRBD1. V shed 0 bases, J shed 8 bases, and the junction held 4 bases outside the gene matches. The CDR3 consists of 14 residues. Germline CDR1 and CDR2: SGHDT and YYEEEE. The CDR3 DNA reads TGTGCCAGCAGCTTGGGACAGGGTTCCGAAAAACTGTTTTTT. It is translated as CASSLGQGSEKLFF.

V is TRBV2 and J is TRBJ2-2; 10 nucleotides agree with TRBD1. The CDR3 spans 14 residues. CDR1 and CDR2 (germline): SNHLY, FYNNEI. The V segment lost 6 bases and the J segment 4 bases; nucleotides outside the gene matches: 2. CDR3 DNA: TGTGCCAGCAGCGGACAGGGGGTCACCGGGGAGCTGTTTTTT. Amino acid sequence: CASSGQGVTGELFF.

Points on this clone: The junction differs from germline at one of its ends, possibly a read error. This chain joins TRBV6-5 and TRBJ2-7; D is possibly TRBD2 (5 bases). CDR3 length: 14 amino acids. Germline loops: CDR1 MNHEY, CDR2 SVGAGI. CDR3 sequence: CTSSYSGVAYEQYF. The CDR3 region has the DNA TGTACCAGCAGTTACTCCGGGGTCGCCTACGAGCAGTACTTC.

Written as DNA, the CDR3 is TGTGCCAGCAGTGGATCCGGGACAGGGGGCCATGAGCAGTTCTTC. It encodes CASSGSGTGGHEQFF. The V and J genes are TRBV6-6 and TRBJ2-1; TRBD1 aligns across 12 bases. Germline lookup yields CDR1 MNHNY and CDR2 SVGAGI (reference sequence). V trimming: 5 bases; J trimming: 8 bases; junction bases outside the gene matches: 7. CDR3 length: 15 amino acids.

The CDR3 DNA follows: TGTGCCAGCAGTGATGAGGGGGTCAGGAACACCGGGGAGCTGTTTTTT. This sequence encodes CASSDEGVRNTGELFF. J is TRBJ2-2 and V is TRBV2; D may be TRBD1 (6 bases). The CDR3 spans 16 residues. V lost 3 bases to trimming and J lost 1 base, with 12 bases between them. CDR1 and CDR2 (germline): SNHLY, FYNNEI.

V is TRBV19 and J is TRBJ1-1; 8 bases fit TRBD1. V lost 8 bases and J lost 0; bases outside the gene matches: 2. The CDR3 consists of 13 residues. Germline CDR1 reads LNHDA; CDR2 reads SQIVND (reference sequence). The CDR3 spells CASRDRLNTEAFF. DNA of the CDR3: TGTGCCAGTCGGGACAGGTTGAACACTGAAGCTTTCTTT.

V gene TRBV28 combines with J gene TRBJ2-3, with a possible D match to TRBD2 (5 bases). V dropped 7 bases and J dropped 2 bases, with 16 bases sitting between them. Germline CDR1 MDHEN, CDR2 SYDVKM. The CDR3 is 15 amino acids. CDR3 bases: TGTGCCAGCAACCCTCCCGGGATCTACACAGATACGCAGTATTTT. Translating it yields CASNPPGIYTDTQYF. The full variable domain, its missing parts supplied by reference TRBV28 and TRBJ2-3, is DVKVTQSSRYLVKRTGEKVFLECVQDMDHENMFWYRQDPGLGLRLIYFSYDVKMKEKGDIPEGYSVSREKKERFSLILESASTNQTSMYLCASNPPGIYTDTQYFGPGTRLTVL.

J is TRBJ2-3 and V is TRBV6-6; D may be TRBD2 (6 bases). The length of the CDR3 is 15 residues. The V end was cut by 7 bases, the J end by 2 bases, with 16 bases between. Germline V gene sequence: CDR1 MNHNY, CDR2 SVGAGI (reference sequence). The CDR3 reads CASIPGTYNTDTQYF. As DNA, the CDR3 is TGTGCCAGCATTCCCGGGACTTACAACACAGATACGCAGTATTTT.

The CDR3 spells CAISEKGQGYEQYF. The CDR3 DNA reads TGTGCCATCAGTGAGAAGGGACAGGGCTACGAGCAGTACTTC. The chain is built from TRBV10-3 and TRBJ2-7, with 9 bases fitting TRBD1. CDR1 and CDR2 (germline): ENHRY, SYGVKD. J lost 3 bases, V lost 2 bases, and 2 bases had no gene match. The length of the CDR3 is 14 residues.

V is TRBV2 and J is TRBJ1-1; D is undetermined. V lost 6 bases and J lost 3, with 26 bases in between. CDR1 and CDR2 from the germline V gene are SNHLY and FYNNEI. CDR3 length: 18 amino acids. Here the CDR3 DNA reads TGTGCCAGCAGCAAACAACATGGATTTCGGAAGAGGGACACTGAAGCTTTCTTT. Its protein is CASSKQHGFRKRDTEAFF.

The V call is TRBV7-2, the J call TRBJ1-2; 7 bases fit TRBD1. The ends lost 2 bases at V and 4 bases at J; junction bases unmatched: 16. The CDR3 runs to 18 residues. Germline V gives CDR1 SGHTA, CDR2 FQGNSA. The DNA of the CDR3 is TGTGCCAGCAGCTTATCCGGACGACCAGGGGGTGGAGGCTATGGCTACACCTTC. Its translation is CASSLSGRPGGGGYGYTF.